The clone carrying this TCR beta chain has more than one count but fewer than ten. Its matching antigen is unknown. This sample is part of a study of CD8+CD57+ T cells in acquired aplastic anemia. Study overall: Average DNA yield from sorted CD4+ and CD8+ cells was about 3 ug. Whole-study results and caveats: The study identified about 30 CD8+ CDR3 sequences shared by patients and controls. Simpson's diversity of CD8+ cells was not significantly different in patients compared with controls.

Genomic DNA, the template, was used for profiling of the TCR beta VDJ and CDR3. One entry per CDR3 protein, called by TCRdb with MiXCR from the reads. The data contain about 40,000 distinct CDR3 sequences, roughly 69% of them singletons. Patients included in sequencing had previously demonstrated CD8+CD57+ cell expansion by flow cytometry. Untreated patients provided the blood samples, with no therapy given before sampling. The CDR3 is 12 residues long. CDR1 and CDR2 (germline): PRHDT, FYEKMQ (reference sequence). With 3 bases removed from V and 8 bases from J, the gap between germline ends came to 9 bases.

V gene TRBV13 combines with J gene TRBJ2-3; D remains unclear. Source material: sorted CD4+, CD8+, or CD8+CD57+ T cells (not recorded which) from PBMCs. The TCR sequence derives from a human donor with aplastic anemia. The CDR3 nucleotides are TGTGCCAGCAGCTTCGGTGGAGTTACGCAGTATTTT. This encodes CASSFGGVTQYF.